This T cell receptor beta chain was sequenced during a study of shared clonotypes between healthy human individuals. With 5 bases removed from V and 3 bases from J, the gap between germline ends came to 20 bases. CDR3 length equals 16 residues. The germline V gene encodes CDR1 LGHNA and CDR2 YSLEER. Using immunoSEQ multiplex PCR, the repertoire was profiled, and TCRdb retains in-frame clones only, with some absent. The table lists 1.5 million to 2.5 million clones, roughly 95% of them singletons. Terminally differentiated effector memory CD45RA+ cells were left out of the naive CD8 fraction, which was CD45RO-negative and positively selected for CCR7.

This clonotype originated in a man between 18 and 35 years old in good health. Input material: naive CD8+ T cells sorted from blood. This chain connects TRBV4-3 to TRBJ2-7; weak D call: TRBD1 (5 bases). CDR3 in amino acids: CASSAQAGNQLYEQYF. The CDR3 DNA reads TGCGCCAGCAGCGCACAGGCTGGAAACCAACTCTACGAGCAGTACTTC.